The 13 T cell receptor beta chains reported below all come from one sample, sequenced in a study of post-analysis software for immune sequencing data. The antigens these receptors bind are not known. cDNA libraries of TCR beta carried unique molecular identifiers. MiXCR, run by TCRdb on the PCR reads, gives a single entry per CDR3 protein. The profile shows about 190,000 distinct CDR3 sequences, 29% of them singletons. Broader study findings: Five TRBV segments (TRBV5-6, TRBV5-1 and TRBV20-1 among them) occurred more frequently in patients than in controls.

Sequences were obtained from blood. These receptors were taken from a girl aged 2-17 years with multiple sclerosis.

About this clonotype: This may stem from a read error, because a much larger clone lies one nucleotide away. The J gene is TRBJ1-2, the V gene TRBV4-1; D ambiguous. CDR3 length equals 13 residues. Trimming shortened V by 4 bases and J by 12 bases, and 18 bases separated the two germline ends. The germline V gene has CDR1 MGHRA and CDR2 YSYEKL. CDR3 region: CASSPSVDYRHTF. Here the CDR3 DNA reads TGCGCCAGCAGCCCTTCAGTGGATTATCGCCACACCTTC.

The V gene is TRBV6-5, the J gene TRBJ2-3; 12 nucleotides line up with TRBD2. The CDR3 covers 20 residues. J gave up 1 base and V 0 bases, and 11 bases lay outside the gene matches. The germline CDR1 and CDR2 sequences are MNHEY and SVGAGI. The CDR3: CASSYSPGLAGGRGTDTQYF. The DNA for the CDR3 is TGTGCCAGCAGTTACTCGCCTGGGCTAGCGGGGGGGCGAGGCACAGATACGCAGTATTTT.

This clonotype was seen at least ten times. CDR3 coding DNA: TGTGCCAGCAGTTTTCTAGAAGGGGACGAGCAGTACTTC. Protein: CASSFLEGDEQYF. The chain is built from TRBV6-5 and TRBJ2-7, with D tentatively TRBD1 (5 bases). The CDR3 spans 13 residues. V lost 4 bases and J lost 5, with 12 bases in between. Germline values: CDR1 MNHEY, CDR2 SVGAGI.

This clonotype was observed a few times. A read error is possible here, since a much larger clone lies one base away. The rearrangement joins TRBV29-1 to TRBJ2-4; 7 bases match TRBD1. CDR3 length equals 13 residues. Looked up from germline, CDR1 is SQVTM and CDR2 is ANQGSEA. Germline trimming cut 7 bases from V and 2 bases from J; bases unmatched to any gene: 5. For the CDR3, the DNA is TGCAGCGCAAGGGGGCCGACCAAAAACATTCAGTACTTC. Protein product: CSARGPTKNIQYF.

This clonotype was counted many times. The rearrangement uses TRBV27 and TRBJ2-3; 9 bases line up with TRBD2. The ends lost 7 bases at V and 4 bases at J; junction bases unmatched: 9. The germline V gene encodes CDR1 MNHEY and CDR2 SMNVEV (reference sequence). The CDR3 is 15 residues long. The CDR3 DNA reads as TGTGCCAGCATCCCCTTAGCGGGAGCAGCAGATACGCAGTATTTT. Translating it yields CASIPLAGAADTQYF.

This clonotype has ten or more counts. The rearrangement joins TRBV5-1 to TRBJ1-2, with D unclear. CDR3 length equals 14 residues. Germline V gene data show CDR1 as SGHRS and CDR2 as YFSETQ. Trimming cost V 4 bases and J 2 bases, with 12 bases left between them. The CDR3 loop is CASSTWQANYGYTF. For the CDR3, the DNA is TGCGCCAGCAGCACGTGGCAAGCCAACTATGGCTACACCTTC.

A note on this clonotype: This may arise from a read error, as a much more abundant clone is one base away. The chain uses TRBV6-1 and TRBJ2-1; D may match TRBD1 or TRBD2 (5 bases each). Germline CDR1 MNHNS, CDR2 SASEGT. V was pared by 5 bases and J by 9 bases, with 11 bases between. CDR3 length: 12 residues. CDR3 loop: CASSHRGTEQFF. In DNA, the CDR3 is TGTGCCAGCAGTCACCGGGGCACTGAGCAGTTCTTC.

To note about this clonotype: It may be a read error: a sequence one base away is much more abundant. The J gene is TRBJ2-1, the V gene TRBV5-1; TRBD1 or TRBD2 may be the D gene (5 bases each). The end of the DNA aligns better with TRBJ2-7, so the J call may be wrong. The germline V gene encodes CDR1 SGHRS and CDR2 YFSETQ. The CDR3 totals 13 residues. The CDR3 here is CASSFGAYNEQYF. DNA of the CDR3: TGCGCCAGCAGCTTCGGGGCCTACAATGAGCAGTACTTC.

This clonotype has ten or more counts. The V gene is TRBV12-3 or TRBV12-4, the J gene TRBJ2-7, with a tentative D call TRBD2 (5 bases). Trimming pared 6 bases from V and 1 base from J, leaving 16 bases between. The CDR3 length is 15 residues. The CDR3 reads CASSSSGSTSYEQYF. DNA of the CDR3: TGTGCCAGCAGCTCCTCGGGGTCTACTTCCTACGAGCAGTACTTC.

V is TRBV28 and J is TRBJ2-3; TRBD2 is a possible D gene (7 bases). Germline CDR1 is MDHEN and CDR2 is SYDVKM. V was pared by 8 bases and J by 4 bases, with 19 bases between. The CDR3 length is 15 residues. CDR3 nucleotides: TGTGCCAGCGGTACCATGGGCGGGGGCGCAGATACGCAGTATTTT. Protein: CASGTMGGGADTQYF.

In its sample, this clonotype was seen a few times. This chain uses TRBV5-1 with TRBJ1-2; D call uncertain. V was clipped by 4 bases and J by 6 bases, with 16 bases between them. CDR3 size: 14 residues. CDR1 and CDR2 (germline): SGHRS, YFSETQ. The CDR3 DNA is TGCGCCAGCAGCCGACGGGAAGGCACCGATGGCTACACCTTC. It translates to CASSRREGTDGYTF.

A remark on this clonotype: Since a much larger clone is just one base distant, this may be a read error. CDR3 protein: CASSWGINYGYTF. The CDR3 DNA is TGCGCCAGCAGCTGGGGGATTAACTATGGCTACACCTTC. The J gene is TRBJ1-2, the V gene TRBV5-1, with TRBD1 as a possible D gene (5 bases). The ends were cut back, 3 bases at V and 1 base at J, with 7 bases in the middle. CDR3 length: 13 amino acids. Germline CDR1 and CDR2: SGHRS and YFSETQ. The variable domain in full, completed from reference TRBV5-1 and TRBJ1-2, reads KAGVTQTPRYLIKTRGQQVTLSCSPISGHRSVSWYQQTPGQGLQFLFEYFSETQRNKGNFPGRFSGRQFSNSRSEMNVSTLELGDSALYLCASSWGINYGYTFGSGTRLTVV.

The chain links TRBV28 to TRBJ2-1, with unresolved D. The V gene lost 8 bases and the J gene lost 4 bases, with 9 bases spanning the gap. Germline-derived CDR1 and CDR2 are MDHEN and SYDVKM. The CDR3 sequence is 12 residues long. CDR3 amino acids: CASGLLYNEQFF. The CDR3 DNA is TGTGCCAGCGGGCTTTTGTACAATGAGCAGTTCTTC.